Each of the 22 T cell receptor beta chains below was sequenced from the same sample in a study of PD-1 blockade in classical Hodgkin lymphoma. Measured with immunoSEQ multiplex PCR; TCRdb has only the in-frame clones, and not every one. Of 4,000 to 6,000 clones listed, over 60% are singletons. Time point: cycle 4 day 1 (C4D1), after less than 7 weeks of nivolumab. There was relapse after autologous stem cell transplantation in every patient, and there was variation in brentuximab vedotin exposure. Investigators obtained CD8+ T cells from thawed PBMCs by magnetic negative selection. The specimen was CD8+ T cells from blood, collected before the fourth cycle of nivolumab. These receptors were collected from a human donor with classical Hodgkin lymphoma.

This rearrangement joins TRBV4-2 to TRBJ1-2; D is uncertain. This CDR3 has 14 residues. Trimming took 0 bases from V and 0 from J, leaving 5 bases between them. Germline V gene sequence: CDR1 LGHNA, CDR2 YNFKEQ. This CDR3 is CASSQEESNYGYTF. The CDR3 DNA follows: TGTGCCAGCAGCCAAGAGGAGTCTAACTATGGCTACACCTTC.

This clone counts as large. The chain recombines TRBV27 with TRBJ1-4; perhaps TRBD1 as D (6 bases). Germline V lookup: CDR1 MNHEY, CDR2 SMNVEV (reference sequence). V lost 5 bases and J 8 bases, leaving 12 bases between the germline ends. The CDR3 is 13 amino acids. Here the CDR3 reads CASSLQGQEKLFF. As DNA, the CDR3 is TGTGCCAGCAGTCTACAGGGTCAGGAAAAACTGTTTTTT.

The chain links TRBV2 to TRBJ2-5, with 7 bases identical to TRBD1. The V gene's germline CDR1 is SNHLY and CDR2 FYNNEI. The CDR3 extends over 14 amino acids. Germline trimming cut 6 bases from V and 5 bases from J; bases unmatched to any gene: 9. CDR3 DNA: TGTGCCAGCAGCCACCTAGACAGGGCGGAGACCCAGTACTTC. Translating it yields CASSHLDRAETQYF.

The CDR3, as DNA: TGTGCCAGCAGAACCGGGACTAGCGGGAGCGGAAGCTCCTACAATGAGCAGTTCTTC. This codes for CASRTGTSGSGSSYNEQFF. This rearrangement joins TRBV27 to TRBJ2-1, with TRBD2 identical over 14 bases. The CDR3 is 19 residues long. Germline assignment: CDR1 MNHEY and CDR2 SMNVEV (reference sequence). J lost 0 bases, V lost 6 bases, and 10 bases had no gene match.

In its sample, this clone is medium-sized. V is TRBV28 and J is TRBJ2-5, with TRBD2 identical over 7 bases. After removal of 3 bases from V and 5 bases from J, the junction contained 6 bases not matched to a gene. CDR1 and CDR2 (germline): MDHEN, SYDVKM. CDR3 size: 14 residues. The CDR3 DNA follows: TGTGCCAGCAGTTTTCCGGGGGGTTCGGAGACCCAGTACTTC. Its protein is CASSFPGGSETQYF.

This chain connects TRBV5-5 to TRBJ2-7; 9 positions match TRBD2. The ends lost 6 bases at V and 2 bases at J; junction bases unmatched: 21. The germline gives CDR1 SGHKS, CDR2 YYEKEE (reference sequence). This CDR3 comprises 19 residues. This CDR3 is CASNPAGSTSGSNPYEQYF. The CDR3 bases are TGTGCCAGCAACCCCGCGGGGAGTACTAGCGGGTCAAACCCCTACGAGCAGTACTTC.

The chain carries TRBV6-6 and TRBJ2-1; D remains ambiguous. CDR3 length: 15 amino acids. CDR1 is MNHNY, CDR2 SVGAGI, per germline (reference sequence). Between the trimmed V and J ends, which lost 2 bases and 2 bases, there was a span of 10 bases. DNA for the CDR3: TGTGCCAGCAGTTACGGGCTAGGTCCCTACAATGAGCAGTTCTTC. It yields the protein CASSYGLGPYNEQFF.

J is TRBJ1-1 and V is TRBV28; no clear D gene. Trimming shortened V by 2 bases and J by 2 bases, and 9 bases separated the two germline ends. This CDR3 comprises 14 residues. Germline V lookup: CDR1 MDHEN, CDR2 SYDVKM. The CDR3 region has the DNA TGTGCCAGCAGTTTACAGGACTTTAACACTGAAGCTTTCTTT. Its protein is CASSLQDFNTEAFF.

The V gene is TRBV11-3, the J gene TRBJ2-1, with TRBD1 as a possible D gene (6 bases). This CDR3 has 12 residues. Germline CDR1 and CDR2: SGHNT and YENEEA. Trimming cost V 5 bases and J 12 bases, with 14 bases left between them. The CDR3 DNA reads TGTGCCAGCAGCCGAGGGGACACCCCGCAGTTCTTC. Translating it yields CASSRGDTPQFF.

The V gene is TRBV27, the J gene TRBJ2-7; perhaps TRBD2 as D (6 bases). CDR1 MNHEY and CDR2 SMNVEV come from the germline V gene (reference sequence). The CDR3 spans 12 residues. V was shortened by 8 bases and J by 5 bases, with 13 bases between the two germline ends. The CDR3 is CASFGGVHEQYF. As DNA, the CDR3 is TGTGCCAGCTTCGGAGGGGTCCACGAGCAGTACTTC.

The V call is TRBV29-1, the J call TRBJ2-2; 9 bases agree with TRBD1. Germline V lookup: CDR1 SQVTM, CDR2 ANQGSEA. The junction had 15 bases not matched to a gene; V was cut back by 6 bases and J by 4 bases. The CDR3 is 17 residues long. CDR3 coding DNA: TGCAGCGTGAAACAGGGGGCGAGGACCGAGAGCACCGGGGAGCTGTTTTTT. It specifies CSVKQGARTESTGELFF.

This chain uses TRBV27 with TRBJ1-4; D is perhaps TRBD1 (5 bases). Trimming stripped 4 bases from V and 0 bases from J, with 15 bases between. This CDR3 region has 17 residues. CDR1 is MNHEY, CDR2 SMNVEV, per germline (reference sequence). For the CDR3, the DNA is TGTGCCAGCAGTTCGTCGGGGGAGTGGGCAACTAATGAAAAACTGTTTTTT. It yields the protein CASSSSGEWATNEKLFF.

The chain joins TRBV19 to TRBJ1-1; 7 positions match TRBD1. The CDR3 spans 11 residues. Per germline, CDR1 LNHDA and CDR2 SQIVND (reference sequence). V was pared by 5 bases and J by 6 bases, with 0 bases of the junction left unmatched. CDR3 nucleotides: TGTGCCAGTAGTGGGACAGCTGAAGCTTTCTTT. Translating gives CASSGTAEAFF.

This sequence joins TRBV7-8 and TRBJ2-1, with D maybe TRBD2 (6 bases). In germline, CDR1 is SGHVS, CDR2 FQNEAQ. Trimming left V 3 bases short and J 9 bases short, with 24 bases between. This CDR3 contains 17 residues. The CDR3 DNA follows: TGTGCCAGCAGCTTTGGGGATAGCGGTAAAGGCTTCGGTGAGCAGTTCTTC. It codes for CASSFGDSGKGFGEQFF.

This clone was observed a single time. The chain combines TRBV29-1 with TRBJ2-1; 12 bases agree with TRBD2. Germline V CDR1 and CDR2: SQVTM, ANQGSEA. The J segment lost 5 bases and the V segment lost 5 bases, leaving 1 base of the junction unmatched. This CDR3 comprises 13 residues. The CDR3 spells CSVSSGRDNEQFF. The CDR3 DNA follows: TGCAGCGTTTCTAGCGGGAGGGACAATGAGCAGTTCTTC.

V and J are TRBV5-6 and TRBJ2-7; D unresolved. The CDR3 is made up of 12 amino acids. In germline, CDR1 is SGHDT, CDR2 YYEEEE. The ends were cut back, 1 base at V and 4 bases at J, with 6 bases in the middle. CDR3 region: CASSLLGYEQYF. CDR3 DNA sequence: TGTGCCAGCAGCTTGTTGGGGTACGAGCAGTACTTC. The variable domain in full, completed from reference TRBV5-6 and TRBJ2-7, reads DAGVTQSPTHLIKTRGQQVTLRCSPKSGHDTVSWYQQALGQGPQFIFQYYEEEERQRGNFPDRFSGHQFPNYSSELNVNALLLGDSALYLCASSLLGYEQYFGPGTRLTVT.

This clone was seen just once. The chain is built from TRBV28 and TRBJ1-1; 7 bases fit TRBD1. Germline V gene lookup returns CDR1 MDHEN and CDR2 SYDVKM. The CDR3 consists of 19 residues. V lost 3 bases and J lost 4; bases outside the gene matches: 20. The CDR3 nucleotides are TGTGCCAGCAGTTTCCCTTCCTCGACAGGGCGAGGGGTGGGCACTGAAGCTTTCTTT. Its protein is CASSFPSSTGRGVGTEAFF.

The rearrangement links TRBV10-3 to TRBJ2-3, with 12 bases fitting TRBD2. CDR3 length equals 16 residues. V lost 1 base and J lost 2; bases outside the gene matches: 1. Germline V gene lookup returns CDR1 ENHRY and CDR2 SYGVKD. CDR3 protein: CAISEWTSGITDTQYF. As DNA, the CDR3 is TGTGCCATCAGTGAGTGGACTAGCGGGATCACAGATACGCAGTATTTT.

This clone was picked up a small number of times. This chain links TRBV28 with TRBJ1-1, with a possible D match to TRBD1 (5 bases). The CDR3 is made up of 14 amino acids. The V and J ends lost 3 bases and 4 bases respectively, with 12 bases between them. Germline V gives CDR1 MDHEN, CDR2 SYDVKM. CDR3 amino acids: CASSFLGDGTEAFF. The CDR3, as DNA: TGTGCCAGCAGTTTTTTGGGGGACGGCACTGAAGCTTTCTTT.

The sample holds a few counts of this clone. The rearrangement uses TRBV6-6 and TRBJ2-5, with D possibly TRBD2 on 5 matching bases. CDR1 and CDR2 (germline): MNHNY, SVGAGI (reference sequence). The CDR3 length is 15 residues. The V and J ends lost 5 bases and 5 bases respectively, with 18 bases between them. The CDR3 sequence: CASSGASGPGETQYF. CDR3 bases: TGTGCCAGCAGTGGAGCGAGTGGACCGGGGGAGACCCAGTACTTC.

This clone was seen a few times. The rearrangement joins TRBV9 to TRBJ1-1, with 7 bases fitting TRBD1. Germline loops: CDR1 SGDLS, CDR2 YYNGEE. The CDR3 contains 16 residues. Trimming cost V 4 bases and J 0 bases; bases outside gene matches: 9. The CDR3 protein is CASSSRETGMNTEAFF. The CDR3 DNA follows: TGTGCCAGCAGCTCGCGAGAGACAGGGATGAACACTGAAGCTTTCTTT.

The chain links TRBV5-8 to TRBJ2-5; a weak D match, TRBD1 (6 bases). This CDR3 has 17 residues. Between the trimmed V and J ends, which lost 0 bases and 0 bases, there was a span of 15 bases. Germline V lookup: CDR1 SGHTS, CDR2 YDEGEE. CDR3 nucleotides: TGTGCCAGCAGCTTGGGCTACAGGGTCATTGACCAAGAGACCCAGTACTTC. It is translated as CASSLGYRVIDQETQYF.